The 7 T cell receptor beta chains below come from one sample, sequenced in a study of blood T cell repertoires in COVID-19. Data came from immunoSEQ multiplex PCR; TCRdb stores just in-frame clones and leaves some out. Seen here are some 270,000 clones, 90% observed once, and the top ten hold approximately 2.3%. Sequenced input: peripheral blood. The receptors stem from a woman aged 60-70 years with COVID-19, enrolled during active disease.

V is TRBV19 and J is TRBJ1-2; D is uncertain. This CDR3 has 15 amino acids. The germline CDR1 and CDR2 sequences are LNHDA and SQIVND (reference sequence). The V and J ends lost 7 bases and 6 bases respectively, with 21 bases between them. The CDR3 reads CASTPRSGLGHGYTF. CDR3 nucleotide sequence: TGTGCCAGTACCCCCCGGTCAGGCCTGGGTCATGGCTACACCTTC.

The genes are TRBV9 and TRBJ1-3; no firm D call. The germline V gene has CDR1 SGDLS and CDR2 YYNGEE. This CDR3 region has 13 residues. Trimming stripped 1 base from V and 8 bases from J, with 10 bases between. CDR3 sequence: CASSVTVGDTIYF. DNA for the CDR3: TGTGCCAGCAGCGTAACAGTCGGGGACACCATATATTTT.

The CDR3 is CASSLGTGKAFF. The CDR3 bases are TGTGCCAGCAGCTTAGGGACAGGGAAAGCTTTCTTT. The J gene is TRBJ1-1, the V gene TRBV7-2, with 8 bases fitting TRBD1. V lost 1 base, J lost 9 bases, and 1 base stayed unmatched. The CDR3 is 12 residues long. The germline V gene encodes CDR1 SGHTA and CDR2 FQGNSA.

This clone came up a few times. The chain recombines TRBV30 with TRBJ1-1; weak D call: TRBD1 (6 bases). Per germline, CDR1 GTSNPN and CDR2 SVGIG (reference sequence). The germline V and J ends were trimmed by 1 base and 0 bases, with 9 bases remaining between them. CDR3 length: 14 residues. CDR3 sequence reads: CAWSEDSMNTEAFF. In DNA, the CDR3 is TGTGCCTGGAGTGAGGACAGCATGAACACTGAAGCTTTCTTT.

The chain links TRBV27 to TRBJ2-7; TRBD2 aligns across 7 bases. V trimming: 8 bases; J trimming: 5 bases; junction bases outside the gene matches: 12. The V gene's germline CDR1 is MNHEY and CDR2 SMNVEV (reference sequence). The CDR3 covers 14 residues. The DNA for the CDR3 is TGTGCCAGCCGAACGCTTGGGGGGGTAGACGAGCAGTACTTC. This codes for CASRTLGGVDEQYF.

The chain employs TRBV27 and TRBJ2-6; D remains ambiguous. CDR3 length: 15 amino acids. From germline, CDR1 is MNHEY and CDR2 SMNVEV (reference sequence). With 2 bases removed from V and 2 bases from J, the gap between germline ends came to 7 bases. This CDR3 is CASSLISPGANVLTF. The CDR3 DNA is TGTGCCAGCAGTTTAATCTCCCCTGGGGCCAACGTCCTGACTTTC.

This clone was detected once. J is TRBJ1-2 and V is TRBV25-1; a weak D match, TRBD1 (6 bases). Germline assignment: CDR1 MGHDK and CDR2 SYGVNS. V gave up 6 bases and J gave up 5 bases, with 22 bases separating them. This CDR3 spans 16 amino acids. CDR3 nucleotides: TGTGCCAGCAGCACTCGGACGTCAGGGGATTTTTATGGCTACACCTTC. This sequence encodes CASSTRTSGDFYGYTF.